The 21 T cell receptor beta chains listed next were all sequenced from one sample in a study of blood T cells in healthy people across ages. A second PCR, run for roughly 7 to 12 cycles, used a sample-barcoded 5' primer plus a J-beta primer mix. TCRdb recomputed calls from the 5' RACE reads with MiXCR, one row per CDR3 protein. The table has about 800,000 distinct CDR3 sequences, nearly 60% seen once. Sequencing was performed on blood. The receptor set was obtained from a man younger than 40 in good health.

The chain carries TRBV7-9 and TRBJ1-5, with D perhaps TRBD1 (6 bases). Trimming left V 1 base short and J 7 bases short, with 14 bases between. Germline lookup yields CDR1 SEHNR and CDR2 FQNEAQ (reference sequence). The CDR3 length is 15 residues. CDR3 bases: TGTGCCAGCAGCTTAGGGGGGGGGCCTGCCCAGCCCCAGCATTTT. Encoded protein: CASSLGGGPAQPQHF.

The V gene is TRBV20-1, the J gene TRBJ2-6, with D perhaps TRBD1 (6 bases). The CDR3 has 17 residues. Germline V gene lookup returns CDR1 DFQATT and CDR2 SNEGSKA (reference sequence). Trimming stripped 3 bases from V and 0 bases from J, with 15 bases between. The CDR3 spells CSASNPGHISGANVLTF. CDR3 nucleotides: TGCAGTGCTAGTAACCCGGGACACATCTCTGGGGCCAACGTCCTGACTTTC.

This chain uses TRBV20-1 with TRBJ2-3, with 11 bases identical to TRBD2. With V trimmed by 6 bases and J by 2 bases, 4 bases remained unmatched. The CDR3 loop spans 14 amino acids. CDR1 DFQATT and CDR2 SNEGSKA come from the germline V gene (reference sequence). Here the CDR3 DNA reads TGCAGTGCCCAACTAGCGGGAGCCACAGATACGCAGTATTTT. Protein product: CSAQLAGATDTQYF.

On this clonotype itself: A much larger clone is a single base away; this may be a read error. DNA of the CDR3: TGTGCCAGCAGCTTGCCAAGGACGGATCCACCCCTCCACTTT. Translating it yields CASSLPRTDPPLHF. J is TRBJ1-6 and V is TRBV5-6; D remains unclear. The ends were cut back, 1 base at V and 11 bases at J, with 13 bases in the middle. Germline-derived CDR1 and CDR2 are SGHDT and YYEEEE. This CDR3 has 14 amino acids.

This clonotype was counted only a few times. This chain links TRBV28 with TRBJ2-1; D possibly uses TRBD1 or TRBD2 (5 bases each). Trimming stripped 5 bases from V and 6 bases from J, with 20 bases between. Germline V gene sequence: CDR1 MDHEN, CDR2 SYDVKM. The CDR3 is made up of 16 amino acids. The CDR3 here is CASSDPAVFGANEQFF. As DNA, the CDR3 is TGTGCCAGCAGTGACCCCGCGGTTTTCGGGGCCAATGAGCAGTTCTTC.

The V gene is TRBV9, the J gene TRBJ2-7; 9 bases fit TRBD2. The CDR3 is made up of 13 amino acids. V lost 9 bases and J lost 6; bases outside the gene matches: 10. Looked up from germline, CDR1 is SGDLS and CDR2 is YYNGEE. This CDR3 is CATLSGSRREQYF. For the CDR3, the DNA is TGTGCCACCCTTAGCGGGAGCCGGCGCGAGCAGTACTTC.

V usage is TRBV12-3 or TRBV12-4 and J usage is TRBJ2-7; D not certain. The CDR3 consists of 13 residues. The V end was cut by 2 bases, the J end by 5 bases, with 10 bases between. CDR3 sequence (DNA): TGTGCCAGCAGTTTACAGGTTTTGAACGAGCAGTACTTC. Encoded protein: CASSLQVLNEQYF.

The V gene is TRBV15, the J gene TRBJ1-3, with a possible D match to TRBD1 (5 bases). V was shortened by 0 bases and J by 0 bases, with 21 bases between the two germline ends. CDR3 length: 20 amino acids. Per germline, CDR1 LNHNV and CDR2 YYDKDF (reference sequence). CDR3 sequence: CATSRDRGQRAPSSGNTIYF. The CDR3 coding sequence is TGTGCCACCAGCAGAGATCGTGGACAACGGGCACCCTCCTCTGGAAACACCATATATTTT. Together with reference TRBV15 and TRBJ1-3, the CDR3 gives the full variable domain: DAMVIQNPRYQVTQFGKPVTLSCSQTLNHNVMYWYQQKSSQAPKLLFHYYDKDFNNEADTPDNFQSRRPNTSFCFLDIRSPGLGDTAMYLCATSRDRGQRAPSSGNTIYFGEGSWLTVV.

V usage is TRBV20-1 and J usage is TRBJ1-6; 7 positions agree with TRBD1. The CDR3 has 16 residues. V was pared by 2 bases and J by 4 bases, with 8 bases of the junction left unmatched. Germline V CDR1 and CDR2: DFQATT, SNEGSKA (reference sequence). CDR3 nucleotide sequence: TGCAGTGCTAGACTTAATCCGGGACAGTATAATTCACCCCTCCACTTT. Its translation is CSARLNPGQYNSPLHF.

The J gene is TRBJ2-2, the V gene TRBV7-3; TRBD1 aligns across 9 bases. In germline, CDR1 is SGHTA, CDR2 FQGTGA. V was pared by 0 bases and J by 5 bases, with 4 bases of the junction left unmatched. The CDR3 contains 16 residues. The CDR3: CASSLTGQGMTGELFF. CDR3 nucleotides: TGTGCCAGCAGCTTAACAGGACAGGGGATGACCGGGGAGCTGTTTTTT.

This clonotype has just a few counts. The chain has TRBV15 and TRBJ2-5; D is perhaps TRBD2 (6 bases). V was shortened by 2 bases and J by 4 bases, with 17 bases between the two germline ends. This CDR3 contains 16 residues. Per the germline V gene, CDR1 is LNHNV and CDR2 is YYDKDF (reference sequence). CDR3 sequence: CATSRPGSFFRETQYF. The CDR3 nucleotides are TGTGCCACCAGCAGACCCGGGAGTTTTTTTCGAGAGACCCAGTACTTC.

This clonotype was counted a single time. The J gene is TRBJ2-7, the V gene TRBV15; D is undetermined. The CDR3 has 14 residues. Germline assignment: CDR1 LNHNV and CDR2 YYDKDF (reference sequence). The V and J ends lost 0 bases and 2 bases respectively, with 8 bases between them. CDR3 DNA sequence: TGTGCCACCAGCAGAGATAAGGGAACCTACGAGCAGTACTTC. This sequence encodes CATSRDKGTYEQYF.

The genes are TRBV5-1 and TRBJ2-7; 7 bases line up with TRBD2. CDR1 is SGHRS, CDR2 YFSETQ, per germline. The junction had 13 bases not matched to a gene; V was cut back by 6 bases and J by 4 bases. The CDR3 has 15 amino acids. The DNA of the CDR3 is TGCGCCAGCATCTCGAGACTGGGACTAAAGTACGAGCAGTACTTC. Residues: CASISRLGLKYEQYF.

CDR3 bases: TGCAGTGCTACCGGACAGATAAGCACAGATACGCAGTATTTT. As protein: CSATGQISTDTQYF. The chain uses TRBV20-1 and TRBJ2-3, with a weak D call TRBD1 (6 bases). Germline V gene sequence: CDR1 DFQATT, CDR2 SNEGSKA (reference sequence). The CDR3 is 14 amino acids. With 4 bases removed from V and 0 bases from J, the gap between germline ends came to 11 bases.

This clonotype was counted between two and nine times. CDR3 sequence (DNA): TGTGCCAGCAGCTTAGTCCCAGACTATGGCTACACCTTC. Translated: CASSLVPDYGYTF. The V gene is TRBV7-9, the J gene TRBJ1-2; D not certain. The CDR3 contains 13 residues. Trimming shortened V by 1 base and J by 3 bases, and 6 bases separated the two germline ends. Germline values: CDR1 SEHNR, CDR2 FQNEAQ (reference sequence).

The CDR3 region is CASSFRLVGVETQYF. The CDR3 nucleotides are TGTGCCAGCAGTTTCCGACTAGTGGGTGTAGAGACCCAGTACTTC. The chain is built from TRBV6-2 or TRBV6-3 and TRBJ2-5; perhaps TRBD2 as D (6 bases). The V and J ends lost 4 bases and 4 bases respectively, with 16 bases between them. Germline V gene lookup returns CDR1 MNHEY and CDR2 SVGEGT. CDR3 length: 15 amino acids.

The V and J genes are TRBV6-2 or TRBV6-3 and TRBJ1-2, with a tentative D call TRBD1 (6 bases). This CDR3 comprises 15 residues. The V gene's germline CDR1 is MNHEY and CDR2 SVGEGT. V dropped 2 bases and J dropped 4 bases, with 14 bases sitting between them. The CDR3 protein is CASSYVSGTSYGYTF. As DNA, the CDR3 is TGTGCCAGCAGTTACGTCTCTGGGACAAGCTATGGCTACACCTTC.

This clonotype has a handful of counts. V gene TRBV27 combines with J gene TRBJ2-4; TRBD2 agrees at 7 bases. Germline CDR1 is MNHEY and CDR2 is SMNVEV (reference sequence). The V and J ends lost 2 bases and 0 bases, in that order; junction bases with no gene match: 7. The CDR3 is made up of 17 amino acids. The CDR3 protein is CASSLTLIAGAKNIQYF. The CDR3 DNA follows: TGTGCCAGCAGTTTAACCCTTATAGCGGGAGCCAAAAACATTCAGTACTTC.

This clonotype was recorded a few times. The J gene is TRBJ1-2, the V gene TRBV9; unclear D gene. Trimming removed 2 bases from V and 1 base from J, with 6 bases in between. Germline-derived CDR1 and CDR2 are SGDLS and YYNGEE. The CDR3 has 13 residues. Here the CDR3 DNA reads TGTGCCAGCAGCGTCGGCGGTAACTATGGCTACACCTTC. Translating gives CASSVGGNYGYTF. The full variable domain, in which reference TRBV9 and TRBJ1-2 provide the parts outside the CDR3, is DSGVTQTPKHLITATGQRVTLRCSPRSGDLSVYWYQQSLDQGLQFLIQYYNGEERAKGNILERFSAQQFPDLHSELNLSSLELGDSALYFCASSVGGNYGYTFGSGTRLTVV.

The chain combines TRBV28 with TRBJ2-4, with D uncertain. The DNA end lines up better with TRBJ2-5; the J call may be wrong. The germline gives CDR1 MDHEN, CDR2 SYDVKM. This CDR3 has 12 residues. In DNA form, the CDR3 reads TGTGCCAGCCAGCTTGCCCAAGAGACCCAGTACTTC. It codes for CASQLAQETQYF.

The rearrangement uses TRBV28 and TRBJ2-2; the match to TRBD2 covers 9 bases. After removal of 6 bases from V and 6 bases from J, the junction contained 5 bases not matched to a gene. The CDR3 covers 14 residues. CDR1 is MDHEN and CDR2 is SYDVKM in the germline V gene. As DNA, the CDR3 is TGTGCCAGCAGGGCGGGACTAGCTCCCGGGGAGCTGTTTTTT. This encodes CASRAGLAPGELFF.